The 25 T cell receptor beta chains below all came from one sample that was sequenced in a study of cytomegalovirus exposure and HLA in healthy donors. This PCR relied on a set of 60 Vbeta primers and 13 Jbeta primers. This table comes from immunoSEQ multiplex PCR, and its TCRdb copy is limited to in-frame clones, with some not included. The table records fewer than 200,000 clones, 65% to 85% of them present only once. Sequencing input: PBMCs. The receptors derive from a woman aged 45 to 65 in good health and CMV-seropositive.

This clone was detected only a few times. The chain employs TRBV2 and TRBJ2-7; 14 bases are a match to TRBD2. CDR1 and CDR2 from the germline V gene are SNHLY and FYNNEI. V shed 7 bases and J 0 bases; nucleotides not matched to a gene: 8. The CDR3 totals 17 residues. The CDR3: CASIPGLAGESSYEQYF. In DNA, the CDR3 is TGTGCCAGCATCCCGGGACTAGCGGGGGAAAGCTCCTACGAGCAGTACTTC.

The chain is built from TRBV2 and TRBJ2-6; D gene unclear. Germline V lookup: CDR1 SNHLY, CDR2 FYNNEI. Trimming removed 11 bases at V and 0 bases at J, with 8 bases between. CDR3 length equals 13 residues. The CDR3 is CAALSSGANVLTF. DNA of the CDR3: TGTGCCGCGTTAAGCTCTGGGGCCAACGTCCTGACTTTC.

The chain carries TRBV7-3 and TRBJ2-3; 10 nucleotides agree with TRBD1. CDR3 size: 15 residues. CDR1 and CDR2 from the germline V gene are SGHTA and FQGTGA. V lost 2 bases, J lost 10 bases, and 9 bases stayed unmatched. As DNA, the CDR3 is TGTGCCAGCAGCTTAGTCGACAGGGGGCATGGGGCGCAGTATTTT. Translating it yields CASSLVDRGHGAQYF.

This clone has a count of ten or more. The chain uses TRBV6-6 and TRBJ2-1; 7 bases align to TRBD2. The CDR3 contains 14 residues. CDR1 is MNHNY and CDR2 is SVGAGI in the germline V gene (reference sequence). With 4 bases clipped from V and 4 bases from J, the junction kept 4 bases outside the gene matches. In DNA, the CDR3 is TGTGCCAGCAGTTGGGGGGGGGATTACAATGAGCAGTTCTTC. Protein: CASSWGGDYNEQFF.

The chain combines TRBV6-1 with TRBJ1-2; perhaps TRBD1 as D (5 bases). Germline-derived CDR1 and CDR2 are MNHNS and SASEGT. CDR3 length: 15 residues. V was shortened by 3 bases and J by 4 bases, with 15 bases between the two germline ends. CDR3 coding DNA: TGTGCCAGCAGTGATTCCCCTACAGGAGCCTATGGCTACACCTTC. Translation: CASSDSPTGAYGYTF.

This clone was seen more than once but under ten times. The CDR3 coding sequence is TGTGCCAGCAGTGAGACAGGGACCTATGGCTACACCTTC. The encoded protein is CASSETGTYGYTF. V usage is TRBV2 and J usage is TRBJ1-2, with 7 bases aligning to TRBD1. With V trimmed by 3 bases and J by 4 bases, 2 bases remained unmatched. The CDR3 is 13 amino acids. Looked up from germline, CDR1 is SNHLY and CDR2 is FYNNEI.

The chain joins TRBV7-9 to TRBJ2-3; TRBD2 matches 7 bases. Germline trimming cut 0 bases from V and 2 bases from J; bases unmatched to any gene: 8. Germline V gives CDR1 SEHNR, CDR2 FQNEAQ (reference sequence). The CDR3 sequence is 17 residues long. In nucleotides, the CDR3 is TGTGCCAGCAGCTTAGCGCTAAGCGGGGCAGACACAGATACGCAGTATTTT. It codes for CASSLALSGADTDTQYF.

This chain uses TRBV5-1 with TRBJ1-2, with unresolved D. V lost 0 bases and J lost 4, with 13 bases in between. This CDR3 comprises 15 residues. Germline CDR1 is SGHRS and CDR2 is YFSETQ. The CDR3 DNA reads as TGCGCCAGCAGCTTGGAATGGGCCCCTGGCTATGGCTACACCTTC. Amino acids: CASSLEWAPGYGYTF.

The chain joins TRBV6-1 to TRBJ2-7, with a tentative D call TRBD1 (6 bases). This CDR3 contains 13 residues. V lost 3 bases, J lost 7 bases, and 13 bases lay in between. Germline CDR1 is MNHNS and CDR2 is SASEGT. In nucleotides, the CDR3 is TGTGCCAGCAGTGAGGGACATGCAAGGGAGCAGTACTTC. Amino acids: CASSEGHAREQYF.

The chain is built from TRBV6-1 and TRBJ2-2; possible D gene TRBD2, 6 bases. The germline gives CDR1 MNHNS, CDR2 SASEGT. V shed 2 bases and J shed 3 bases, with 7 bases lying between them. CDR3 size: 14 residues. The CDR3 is CASSEWDYTGELFF. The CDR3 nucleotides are TGTGCCAGCAGTGAATGGGACTACACCGGGGAGCTGTTTTTT.

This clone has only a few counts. CDR3 bases: TGTGCCATCAGGCGCGAGCGGGGGGGTCAGAACACCGGGGAGCTGTTTTTT. This sequence encodes CAIRRERGGQNTGELFF. The J gene is TRBJ2-2, the V gene TRBV10-3; 10 positions agree with TRBD2. The length of the CDR3 is 17 residues. Trimming removed 6 bases from V and 1 base from J; junction bases left unmatched: 8. Germline V gene sequence: CDR1 ENHRY, CDR2 SYGVKD.

The CDR3 sequence: CASSPSSGGLQETQYF. The CDR3 DNA reads as TGTGCCAGCAGCCCTTCTAGCGGGGGGCTTCAAGAGACCCAGTACTTC. The chain employs TRBV5-4 and TRBJ2-5, with 11 bases identical to TRBD2. The CDR3 is 16 residues long. The V and J ends lost 4 bases and 2 bases, in that order; junction bases with no gene match: 7. The germline V gene has CDR1 SGHNT and CDR2 YYREEE (reference sequence).

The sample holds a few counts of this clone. The DNA of the CDR3 is TGTGCCAGCAGCGAGACAGGGGAGGGCAAAAACATTCAGTACTTC. Amino acids: CASSETGEGKNIQYF. This sequence joins TRBV5-6 and TRBJ2-4; TRBD1 is a possible D gene (8 bases). Germline V lookup: CDR1 SGHDT, CDR2 YYEEEE. The CDR3 length is 15 residues. The ends were cut back, 4 bases at V and 3 bases at J, with 14 bases in the middle.

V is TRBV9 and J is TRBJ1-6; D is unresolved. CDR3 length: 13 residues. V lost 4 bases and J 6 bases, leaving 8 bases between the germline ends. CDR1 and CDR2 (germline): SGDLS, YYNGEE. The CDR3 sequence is CASSIGGNSPLHF. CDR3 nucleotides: TGTGCCAGCAGCATAGGAGGTAATTCACCCCTCCACTTT.

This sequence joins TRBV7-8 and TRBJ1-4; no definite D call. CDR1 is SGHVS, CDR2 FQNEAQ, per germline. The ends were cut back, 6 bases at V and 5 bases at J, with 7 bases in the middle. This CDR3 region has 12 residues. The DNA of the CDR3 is TGTGCCAGCAGTAAGAGAAATGAAAAACTGTTTTTT. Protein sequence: CASSKRNEKLFF.

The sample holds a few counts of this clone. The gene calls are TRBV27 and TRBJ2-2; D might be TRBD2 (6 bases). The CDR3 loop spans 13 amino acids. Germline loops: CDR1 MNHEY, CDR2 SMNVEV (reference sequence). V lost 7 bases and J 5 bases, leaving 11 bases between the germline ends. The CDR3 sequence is CASTRGGTGELFF. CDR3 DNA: TGTGCCAGCACCCGCGGAGGGACCGGGGAGCTGTTTTTT.

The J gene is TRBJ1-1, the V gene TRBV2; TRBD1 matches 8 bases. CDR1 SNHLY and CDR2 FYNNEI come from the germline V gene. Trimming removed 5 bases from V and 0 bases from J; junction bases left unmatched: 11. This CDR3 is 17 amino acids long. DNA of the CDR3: TGTGCCAGCAGTTCCCAGGGGGCTAGGTTCTTGAACACTGAAGCTTTCTTT. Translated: CASSSQGARFLNTEAFF.

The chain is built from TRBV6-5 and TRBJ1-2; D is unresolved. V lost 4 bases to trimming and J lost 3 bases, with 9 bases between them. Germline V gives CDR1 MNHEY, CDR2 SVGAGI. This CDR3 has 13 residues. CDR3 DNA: TGTGCCAGCAGTTCGAGGGAAGACTATGGCTACACCTTC. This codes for CASSSREDYGYTF.

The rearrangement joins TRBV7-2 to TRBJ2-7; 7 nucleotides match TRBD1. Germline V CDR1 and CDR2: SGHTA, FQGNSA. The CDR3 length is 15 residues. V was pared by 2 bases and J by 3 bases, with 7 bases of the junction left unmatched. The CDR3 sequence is CASSLQGGQYYEQYF. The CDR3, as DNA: TGTGCCAGCAGCTTACAAGGGGGACAGTACTACGAGCAGTACTTC.

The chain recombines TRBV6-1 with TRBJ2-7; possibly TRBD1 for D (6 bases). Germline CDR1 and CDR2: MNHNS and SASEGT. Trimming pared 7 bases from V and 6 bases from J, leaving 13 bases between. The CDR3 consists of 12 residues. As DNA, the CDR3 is TGTGCCAGCACTTACAGGGCCGGCGAGCAGTACTTC. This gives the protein CASTYRAGEQYF.

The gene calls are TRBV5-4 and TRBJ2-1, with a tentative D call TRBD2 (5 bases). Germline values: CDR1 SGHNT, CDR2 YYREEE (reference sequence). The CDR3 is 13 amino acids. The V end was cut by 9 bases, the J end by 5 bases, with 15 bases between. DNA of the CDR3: TGTGCCACCCAGGACCCGGGGAACAATGAGCAGTTCTTC. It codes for CATQDPGNNEQFF.

CDR3 sequence: CASSLDRGTEAFF. The CDR3 DNA reads TGTGCCAGCAGCTTAGACAGGGGCACTGAAGCTTTCTTT. The V and J genes are TRBV7-8 and TRBJ1-1, with 7 bases lining up with TRBD1. The CDR3 contains 13 residues. The germline gives CDR1 SGHVS, CDR2 FQNEAQ. After removal of 1 base from V and 4 bases from J, the junction contained 0 bases not matched to a gene.

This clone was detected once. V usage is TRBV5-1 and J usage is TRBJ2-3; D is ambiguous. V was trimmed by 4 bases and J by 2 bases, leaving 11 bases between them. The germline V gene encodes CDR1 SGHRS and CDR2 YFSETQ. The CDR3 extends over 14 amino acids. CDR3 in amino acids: CASSQNSLTDTQYF. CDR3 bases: TGCGCCAGCAGCCAAAACAGCCTCACAGATACGCAGTATTTT.

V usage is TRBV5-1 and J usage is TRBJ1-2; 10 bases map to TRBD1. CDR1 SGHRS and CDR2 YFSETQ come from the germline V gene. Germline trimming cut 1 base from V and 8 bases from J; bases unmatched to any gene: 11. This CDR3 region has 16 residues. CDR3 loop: CASSLPGGTGVLGYTF. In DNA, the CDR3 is TGCGCCAGCAGCTTGCCCGGTGGGACAGGGGTTTTAGGCTACACCTTC.

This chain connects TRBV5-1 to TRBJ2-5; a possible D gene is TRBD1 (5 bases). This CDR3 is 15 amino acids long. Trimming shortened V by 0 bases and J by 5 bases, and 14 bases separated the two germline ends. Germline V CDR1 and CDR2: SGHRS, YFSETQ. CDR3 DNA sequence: TGCGCCAGCAGCTTGGTTTCAGGGTTTGGTGAGACCCAGTACTTC. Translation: CASSLVSGFGETQYF.